The 20 T cell receptor beta chains listed next were all sequenced from one sample in a study of CD8+ T cells in alopecia areata. RNA was extracted and reverse transcribed into cDNA as the sequencing template. TCRdb's copy holds only in-frame clones and misses some; the assay was immunoSEQ multiplex PCR. There are over 150,000 clones in the sample; roughly 60% occur only once, and 13% to 15% lies in the top ten. Treatment reported: oral pan-JAK inhibitor, 5-10 mg twice daily. Sequencing used CD4+ T cells sorted from blood, obtained at week 24, from a patient treated with tofacitinib. Receptors were obtained from a human donor with alopecia areata.

The chain combines TRBV2 with TRBJ1-2, with D tentatively TRBD1 (5 bases). V lost 2 bases, J lost 2 bases, and 9 bases lay in between. Germline CDR1 SNHLY, CDR2 FYNNEI. CDR3 length: 14 residues. Here the CDR3 reads CASSERAGNYGYTF. In nucleotides, the CDR3 is TGTGCCAGCAGTGAAAGGGCAGGGAACTATGGCTACACCTTC. Using reference TRBV2 and TRBJ1-2 for the parts outside the CDR3, the full variable domain is EPEVTQTPSHQVTQMGQEVILRCVPISNHLYFYWYRQILGQKVEFLVSFYNNEISEKSEIFDDQFSVERPDGSNFTLKIRSTKLEDSAMYFCASSERAGNYGYTFGSGTRLTVV.

The chain carries TRBV29-1 and TRBJ2-1; D is uncertain. Germline loops: CDR1 SQVTM, CDR2 ANQGSEA. The V end was cut by 4 bases, the J end by 6 bases, with 16 bases between. The CDR3 has 14 residues. This CDR3 is CSVVTGGLGNEQFF. The DNA of the CDR3 is TGCAGCGTTGTTACGGGTGGCTTGGGCAATGAGCAGTTCTTC.

The chain has TRBV6-1 and TRBJ1-1; D is uncertain. CDR3 size: 15 residues. The ends were cut back, 5 bases at V and 0 bases at J, with 13 bases in the middle. Germline CDR1 and CDR2: MNHNS and SASEGT. CDR3 protein: CASSLSSSMNTEAFF. The CDR3 nucleotides read TGTGCCAGCAGTCTCTCCTCCTCGATGAACACTGAAGCTTTCTTT.

As for this clone: Distinct nucleotide sequences in the sample also encode this CDR3. The CDR3, as DNA: TGCAGCGTTGAAGAAGGTGGCACAGATACGCAGTATTTT. Translation gives CSVEEGGTDTQYF. The chain joins TRBV29-1 to TRBJ2-3; no definite D call. Trimming cost V 0 bases and J 1 base, with 5 bases left between them. Germline CDR1 is SQVTM and CDR2 is ANQGSEA. There are 13 residues in the CDR3.

In regard to this clone: Other DNA sequences of this sample code for an identical CDR3. The chain employs TRBV30 and TRBJ1-1; D is unresolved. The CDR3 runs to 10 residues. Germline values: CDR1 GTSNPN, CDR2 SVGIG (reference sequence). V dropped 3 bases and J dropped 4 bases, with 3 bases sitting between them. In nucleotides, the CDR3 is TGTGCCTGGAGCCGCACTGAAGCTTTCTTT. It encodes CAWSRTEAFF.

V is TRBV5-1 and J is TRBJ2-3; D is unresolved. The CDR3 is 17 residues long. The ends were cut back, 3 bases at V and 0 bases at J, with 17 bases in the middle. Germline loops: CDR1 SGHRS, CDR2 YFSETQ. The CDR3 spells CASSYVNTPRSTDTQYF. In nucleotides, the CDR3 is TGCGCCAGCAGCTATGTAAACACGCCTCGGAGCACAGATACGCAGTATTTT.

The chain carries TRBV27 and TRBJ2-5; D is perhaps TRBD1 (5 bases). Germline assignment: CDR1 MNHEY and CDR2 SMNVEV (reference sequence). The ends were cut back, 3 bases at V and 5 bases at J, with 16 bases in the middle. This CDR3 contains 15 residues. CDR3 nucleotide sequence: TGTGCCAGCAGTTTGGCGCAGGGCCATTTGGAGACCCAGTACTTC. Residues: CASSLAQGHLETQYF.

The chain has TRBV5-6 and TRBJ2-7, with TRBD1 matching 7 bases. CDR1 is SGHDT, CDR2 YYEEEE, per germline. The CDR3 has 16 residues. With 2 bases clipped from V and 3 bases from J, the junction kept 11 bases outside the gene matches. The CDR3 is CASSFIPRGSVYEQYF. The CDR3 bases are TGTGCCAGCAGCTTTATCCCCAGGGGGTCGGTCTACGAGCAGTACTTC.

The chain couples TRBV29-1 to TRBJ2-7, with D uncertain. Germline V gives CDR1 SQVTM, CDR2 ANQGSEA. The V end lost 0 bases, the J end lost 5 bases, and 14 bases lay between the germline ends. There are 14 residues in the CDR3. The CDR3 coding sequence is TGCAGCGTTGAAGATATGAGAGACGGTAACGAGCAGTACTTC. Its protein is CSVEDMRDGNEQYF.

The rearrangement links TRBV5-1 to TRBJ2-6; TRBD1 matches at 7 bases. Trimming took 0 bases from V and 1 from J; bases not matched to a gene: 4. CDR1 and CDR2 from the germline V gene are SGHRS and YFSETQ. The CDR3 has 17 residues. The CDR3 DNA is TGCGCCAGCAGCTTGGAGGGACAGTTGTCTGGGGCCAACGTCCTGACTTTC. This gives the protein CASSLEGQLSGANVLTF.

V is TRBV9 and J is TRBJ1-2, with D uncertain. The CDR3 totals 13 residues. Trimming cost V 5 bases and J 2 bases, with 10 bases left between them. The germline gives CDR1 SGDLS, CDR2 YYNGEE. CDR3 DNA: TGTGCCAGCAGTATGGGAGAGAACTATGGCTACACCTTC. Protein product: CASSMGENYGYTF.

This rearrangement joins TRBV5-1 to TRBJ2-1, with unresolved D. Germline CDR1 and CDR2: SGHRS and YFSETQ. The V end was cut by 0 bases, the J end by 5 bases, with 9 bases between. The CDR3 has 14 residues. The DNA for the CDR3 is TGCGCCAGCAGCTTGGCCCCCGGAGACAATGAGCAGTTCTTC. Translated: CASSLAPGDNEQFF.

This clone was seen only a few times. The gene calls are TRBV5-1 and TRBJ2-7; D is ambiguous. Germline V CDR1 and CDR2: SGHRS, YFSETQ. CDR3 size: 11 residues. V lost 0 bases to trimming and J lost 7 bases, with 5 bases between them. CDR3 sequence (DNA): TGCGCCAGCAGCTTGGGTCAAGAGCAGTACTTC. It yields the protein CASSLGQEQYF.

The chain uses TRBV5-1 and TRBJ1-2, with D perhaps matching TRBD1 (5 bases). The germline V and J ends were trimmed by 0 bases and 0 bases, with 9 bases remaining between them. The CDR3 runs to 15 residues. Germline values: CDR1 SGHRS, CDR2 YFSETQ. CDR3 in DNA: TGCGCCAGCAGCTTGGAAGGGGCTCCTAACTATGGCTACACCTTC. Translation: CASSLEGAPNYGYTF.

The chain's CDR3 is CASSVTGKTGNTIYF. DNA of the CDR3: TGTGCCAGCAGCGTTACAGGGAAAACTGGAAACACCATATATTTT. The gene calls are TRBV9 and TRBJ1-3, with D possibly TRBD1 on 6 matching bases. This CDR3 is built from 15 residues. CDR1 and CDR2 (germline): SGDLS, YYNGEE. The germline V and J ends were trimmed by 2 bases and 2 bases, with 11 bases remaining between them.

This clone is a singleton in its sample. The same CDR3 can be traced to other DNA sequences in this sample. The chain couples TRBV6-5 to TRBJ1-1; D gene unclear. The CDR3 spans 10 residues. The V gene's germline CDR1 is MNHEY and CDR2 SVGAGI. Trimming stripped 8 bases from V and 2 bases from J, with 3 bases between. In DNA form, the CDR3 reads TGTGCCAGCGGTAACACTGAAGCTTTCTTT. This encodes CASGNTEAFF.

There are a few counts of this clone. V gene TRBV7-9 combines with J gene TRBJ2-7, with D unclear. Germline CDR1 SEHNR, CDR2 FQNEAQ (reference sequence). The CDR3 extends over 15 amino acids. Trimming took off 3 bases at V and 0 bases at J, with 12 bases between the two ends. The DNA for the CDR3 is TGTGCCAGCAGCTTGGCCCTTCGTTACTCCTACGAGCAGTACTTC. The encoded protein is CASSLALRYSYEQYF.

The chain joins TRBV6-5 to TRBJ2-7; maybe TRBD2 (5 bases). With 4 bases removed from V and 6 bases from J, the gap between germline ends came to 19 bases. This CDR3 spans 15 amino acids. The germline gives CDR1 MNHEY, CDR2 SVGAGI. CDR3 amino acids: CASSLYSGGLGEQYF. CDR3 nucleotide sequence: TGTGCCAGCAGTTTATACAGTGGAGGTCTGGGCGAGCAGTACTTC.

In its sample, this clone was seen once. V and J are TRBV18 and TRBJ2-2; 11 bases are a match to TRBD2. The length of the CDR3 is 18 residues. Trimming took 6 bases from V and 2 from J; bases not matched to a gene: 11. The germline gives CDR1 KGHSH, CDR2 LQKENI. The CDR3 region is CASSTIRLAGTNTGELFF. The CDR3 DNA is TGTGCCAGCTCTACGATCCGACTAGCGGGGACTAACACCGGGGAGCTGTTTTTT.

V gene TRBV30 combines with J gene TRBJ2-1, with D perhaps assigned TRBD1 or TRBD2 (5 bases each). Between the trimmed V and J ends, which lost 4 bases and 3 bases, there was a span of 16 bases. The germline V gene encodes CDR1 GTSNPN and CDR2 SVGIG (reference sequence). This CDR3 has 15 residues. The CDR3 nucleotides are TGTGCCTGGACCCACCGGGACGCTGGCTACAATGAGCAGTTCTTC. This encodes CAWTHRDAGYNEQFF.